Presented here are 28 T cell receptor beta chains from one specimen sequenced in a study of cytomegalovirus exposure and HLA in healthy donors. In the PCR, 60 Vbeta and 13 Jbeta primers were used. Assay used: immunoSEQ multiplex PCR; TCRdb lists only in-frame clones, some missing. The table lists roughly 120,000 clones. Sequences were obtained from PBMCs. These receptors were obtained from a middle-aged man in good health and CMV-seropositive.

The chain uses TRBV9 and TRBJ2-2; 8 bases align to TRBD1. In germline, CDR1 is SGDLS, CDR2 YYNGEE. Trimming removed 2 bases from V and 5 bases from J; junction bases left unmatched: 5. CDR3 length: 15 residues. CDR3 sequence (DNA): TGTGCCAGCAGCGTCATGGGACAGGAGACCGGGGAGCTGTTTTTT. This sequence encodes CASSVMGQETGELFF.

V and J are TRBV14 and TRBJ1-2; 8 nucleotides agree with TRBD1. V lost 4 bases to trimming and J lost 8 bases; unmatched junction nucleotides: 9. CDR1 and CDR2 (germline): SGHDN, FVKESK. This CDR3 spans 14 amino acids. DNA of the CDR3: TGTGCCAGCAGCCCCCAAAGGACAGGGTTGGGCTACACCTTC. Protein: CASSPQRTGLGYTF.

The chain is built from TRBV5-6 and TRBJ2-7; tentative D call: TRBD2 (6 bases). Between the trimmed V and J ends, which lost 1 base and 3 bases, there was a span of 11 bases. Germline-derived CDR1 and CDR2 are SGHDT and YYEEEE. The CDR3 covers 14 residues. CDR3 sequence reads: CASSLSEGYYEQYF. Here the CDR3 DNA reads TGTGCCAGCAGCTTGTCGGAGGGGTACTACGAGCAGTACTTC.

The gene calls are TRBV19 and TRBJ1-2, with D maybe TRBD1 (6 bases). V was pared by 7 bases and J by 8 bases, with 23 bases between. This CDR3 has 15 residues. The germline gives CDR1 LNHDA, CDR2 SQIVND (reference sequence). CDR3 region: CASIRTSTGSKGYTF. The CDR3 coding sequence is TGTGCCAGTATCCGAACCTCGACAGGATCTAAAGGCTACACCTTC.

V usage is TRBV30 and J usage is TRBJ2-7, with 8 nucleotides matching TRBD1. The length of the CDR3 is 13 residues. The ends lost 6 bases at V and 3 bases at J; junction bases unmatched: 7. CDR1 and CDR2 from the germline V gene are GTSNPN and SVGIG (reference sequence). The CDR3 protein is CACRTGRNYEQYF. In DNA, the CDR3 is TGTGCCTGCCGGACAGGGAGAAACTACGAGCAGTACTTC.

This chain joins TRBV19 and TRBJ2-2; no clear D. The CDR3 has 14 residues. Trimming took 6 bases from V and 5 from J, leaving 13 bases between them. Germline V gives CDR1 LNHDA, CDR2 SQIVND (reference sequence). The CDR3 DNA sequence: TGTGCCAGTAGGAAGACTCTCGATACCGGGGAGCTGTTTTTT. Translated: CASRKTLDTGELFF.

The V and J genes are TRBV7-3 and TRBJ2-1, with D possibly being TRBD2 (6 bases). There are 14 residues in the CDR3. V gave up 4 bases and J gave up 7 bases, with 14 bases separating them. Germline assignment: CDR1 SGHTA and CDR2 FQGTGA. The CDR3 protein is CASSSTVAGNEQFF. For the CDR3, the DNA is TGTGCCAGCAGCTCAACCGTCGCGGGGAATGAGCAGTTCTTC.

The V call is TRBV19, the J call TRBJ1-4; tentatively, D is TRBD1 (6 bases). V was trimmed by 7 bases and J by 9 bases, leaving 18 bases between them. The CDR3 length is 14 residues. Germline CDR1 and CDR2: LNHDA and SQIVND (reference sequence). The CDR3 DNA sequence: TGTGCCAGTACCGCCGACAGGCTAGACCAAAAACTGTTTTTT. This translates into CASTADRLDQKLFF.

This chain joins TRBV6-4 and TRBJ2-2, with 7 bases fitting TRBD2. The V and J ends lost 3 bases and 7 bases, in that order; junction bases with no gene match: 5. CDR1 and CDR2 (germline): MRHNA, SNTAGT. The CDR3 has 14 amino acids. The CDR3: CASSEGLGNGELFF. The CDR3 DNA reads as TGTGCCAGCAGTGAAGGACTAGGGAACGGGGAGCTGTTTTTT.

This chain links TRBV6-5 with TRBJ2-3, with 10 bases fitting TRBD2. Germline CDR1 reads MNHEY; CDR2 reads SVGAGI. V was clipped by 6 bases and J by 4 bases; unmatched bases: 7. CDR3 length equals 15 residues. CDR3: CASRLASGRPDTQYF. CDR3 nucleotides: TGTGCCAGCAGACTGGCTAGCGGGAGACCAGATACGCAGTATTTT.

The rearrangement links TRBV27 to TRBJ1-4; tentatively, D is TRBD1 (5 bases). Germline V lookup: CDR1 MNHEY, CDR2 SMNVEV (reference sequence). The CDR3 runs to 17 residues. With 6 bases removed from V and 2 bases from J, the gap between germline ends came to 19 bases. The CDR3 is CASSRQTVFGTNEKLFF. In DNA form, the CDR3 reads TGTGCCAGCAGCCGACAGACAGTTTTCGGTACTAATGAAAAACTGTTTTTT. The full variable domain, rest sourced from reference TRBV27 and TRBJ1-4, is EAQVTQNPRYLITVTGKKLTVTCSQNMNHEYMSWYRQDPGLGLRQIYYSMNVEVTDKGDVPEGYKVSRKEKRNFPLILESPSPNQTSLYFCASSRQTVFGTNEKLFFGSGTQLSVL.

The chain carries TRBV19 and TRBJ2-3; TRBD1 agrees at 9 bases. The CDR3 has 16 amino acids. J was trimmed by 3 bases and V by 6 bases; bases with no gene match: 10. CDR1 is LNHDA and CDR2 is SQIVND in the germline V gene (reference sequence). The CDR3 DNA is TGTGCCAGTAGCCCAGGACAGGGGAGAAATACAGATACGCAGTATTTT. Residues: CASSPGQGRNTDTQYF.

The V gene is TRBV4-1, the J gene TRBJ2-5; D may be TRBD1 (6 bases). Deletions cut 6 bases from V and 1 base from J, with 9 bases between. The V gene's germline CDR1 is MGHRA and CDR2 YSYEKL. There are 13 residues in the CDR3. CDR3 amino acids: CASRDRSQETQYF. The DNA for the CDR3 is TGCGCCAGCAGGGACAGAAGCCAAGAGACCCAGTACTTC.

This chain links TRBV28 with TRBJ2-2; D is unclear. Germline CDR1 reads MDHEN; CDR2 reads SYDVKM. The CDR3 is 14 amino acids. V lost 10 bases and J lost 0, with 12 bases in between. CDR3 in DNA: TGTGCCACCTTTGCGAGCGCGAACACCGGGGAGCTGTTTTTT. Its translation is CATFASANTGELFF.

The rearrangement links TRBV28 to TRBJ2-2; TRBD2 agrees at 13 bases. Germline V gene sequence: CDR1 MDHEN, CDR2 SYDVKM. This CDR3 contains 15 residues. V lost 6 bases, J lost 6 bases, and 4 bases stayed unmatched. The CDR3 is CASRGLAGVAGELFF. Here the CDR3 DNA reads TGTGCCAGCAGAGGACTAGCGGGAGTGGCCGGGGAGCTGTTTTTT.

The chain recombines TRBV5-4 with TRBJ2-5; 13 nucleotides match TRBD2. The V segment lost 0 bases and the J segment 4 bases; nucleotides outside the gene matches: 3. The CDR3 has 16 amino acids. The germline V gene encodes CDR1 SGHNT and CDR2 YYREEE (reference sequence). CDR3 sequence (DNA): TGTGCCAGCAGCTTGGGACTAGCGGGAGGAAGAGAGACCCAGTACTTC. Translating it yields CASSLGLAGGRETQYF.

The chain is built from TRBV5-1 and TRBJ2-7; no definite D call. The length of the CDR3 is 11 residues. V lost 4 bases to trimming and J lost 9 bases, with 11 bases between them. The germline gives CDR1 SGHRS, CDR2 YFSETQ. As DNA, the CDR3 is TGCGCCAGCAGCACCGAAACACGGCAGTACTTC. Translation gives CASSTETRQYF. Supplemented by reference TRBV5-1 and TRBJ2-7, the full variable domain reads KAGVTQTPRYLIKTRGQQVTLSCSPISGHRSVSWYQQTPGQGLQFLFEYFSETQRNKGNFPGRFSGRQFSNSRSEMNVSTLELGDSALYLCASSTETRQYFGPGTRLTVT.

The V and J genes are TRBV11-3 and TRBJ1-4; possibly TRBD1 for D (5 bases). Germline-derived CDR1 and CDR2 are SGHNT and YENEEA. The V end was cut by 8 bases, the J end by 14 bases, with 30 bases between. The CDR3 loop spans 16 amino acids. CDR3 in amino acids: CASFPSTKVARGRLFF. CDR3 bases: TGTGCCAGCTTCCCCTCAACCAAAGTCGCTCGGGGGAGGCTGTTTTTT.

The chain couples TRBV28 to TRBJ1-2; D perhaps matches TRBD1 (6 bases). There are 12 residues in the CDR3. Trimming removed 5 bases at V and 7 bases at J, with 11 bases between. Looked up from germline, CDR1 is MDHEN and CDR2 is SYDVKM. The CDR3 bases are TGTGCCAGCAGTAGCGCAGGGGCTGGCTACACCTTC. It yields the protein CASSSAGAGYTF.

V gene TRBV5-8 combines with J gene TRBJ1-2; 8 bases align to TRBD1. CDR1 and CDR2 (germline): SGHTS, YDEGEE. This CDR3 comprises 16 residues. With V trimmed by 3 bases and J by 5 bases, 12 bases remained unmatched. DNA of the CDR3: TGTGCCAGCAGCTCCATGAACTTGGACAGGGAGTATGGCTACACCTTC. Protein sequence: CASSSMNLDREYGYTF.

V is TRBV7-2 and J is TRBJ2-7; D gene uncertain. The CDR3 totals 15 residues. V was clipped by 5 bases and J by 4 bases, with 18 bases between them. Looked up from germline, CDR1 is SGHTA and CDR2 is FQGNSA. The CDR3 here is CASSAHAEETYEQYF. CDR3 DNA sequence: TGTGCCAGCAGCGCGCACGCAGAGGAGACGTACGAGCAGTACTTC.

The chain uses TRBV4-1 and TRBJ1-1; 11 nucleotides line up with TRBD1. Germline V lookup: CDR1 MGHRA, CDR2 YSYEKL. V shed 1 base and J 5 bases; nucleotides not matched to a gene: 3. The length of the CDR3 is 15 residues. DNA of the CDR3: TGCGCCAGCAGCCAAGTGGGACAGGGGGTTACTGAAGCTTTCTTT. It specifies CASSQVGQGVTEAFF.

This chain connects TRBV7-9 to TRBJ1-1, with 9 positions matching TRBD1. V lost 4 bases, J lost 11 bases, and 5 bases stayed unmatched. Per the germline V gene, CDR1 is SEHNR and CDR2 is FQNEAQ (reference sequence). CDR3 length: 12 residues. CDR3 sequence: CASSYRTGDAFF. The CDR3 DNA reads as TGTGCCAGCAGCTACAGGACAGGGGACGCTTTCTTT.

The genes are TRBV15 and TRBJ2-3; 8 nucleotides agree with TRBD2. The CDR3 is 19 residues long. Trimming cost V 0 bases and J 0 bases; bases outside gene matches: 11. Per the germline V gene, CDR1 is LNHNV and CDR2 is YYDKDF (reference sequence). In DNA form, the CDR3 reads TGTGCCACCAGCAGAGATGGTAGCGGGACTTCTTATAGCACAGATACGCAGTATTTT. Encoded protein: CATSRDGSGTSYSTDTQYF.

The DNA of the CDR3 is TGTGCCAGCAGCGTGCCCGGGACTAGGAACGAGCAGTACTTC. This sequence encodes CASSVPGTRNEQYF. The J gene is TRBJ2-7, the V gene TRBV14, with 8 bases that match TRBD2. The CDR3 is made up of 14 amino acids. CDR1 SGHDN and CDR2 FVKESK come from the germline V gene. Losses at the gene ends were 5 bases for V and 5 bases for J; bases not matched to a gene: 8.

The CDR3 is CASSEYIYNEQFF. CDR3 in DNA: TGTGCCAGCAGTGAATATATCTACAATGAGCAGTTCTTC. V is TRBV25-1 and J is TRBJ2-1; D is unresolved. Between the trimmed V and J ends, which lost 0 bases and 3 bases, there was a span of 3 bases. This CDR3 has 13 residues. Germline-derived CDR1 and CDR2 are MGHDK and SYGVNS.

The rearrangement uses TRBV29-1 and TRBJ1-2; D uncertain. In germline, CDR1 is SQVTM, CDR2 ANQGSEA. V was cut by 3 bases and J by 3 bases, with 11 bases left in between. This CDR3 is 13 amino acids long. In nucleotides, the CDR3 is TGCAGCGTTGATTTCGTGGGCCACTATGGCTACACCTTC. Translating gives CSVDFVGHYGYTF.

The J gene is TRBJ2-3, the V gene TRBV5-4; possibly TRBD2 for D (5 bases). V was clipped by 2 bases and J by 5 bases, with 15 bases between them. The length of the CDR3 is 15 residues. Germline V CDR1 and CDR2: SGHNT, YYREEE (reference sequence). The CDR3 DNA is TGTGCCAGCAGCTTTTCTTCTGCGGGTGTAGATACGCAGTATTTT. This translates into CASSFSSAGVDTQYF. Combining the CDR3 with reference TRBV5-4 and TRBJ2-3 gives the whole variable domain ETGVTQSPTHLIKTRGQQVTLRCSSQSGHNTVSWYQQALGQGPQFIFQYYREEENGRGNFPPRFSGLQFPNYSSELNVNALELDDSALYLCASSFSSAGVDTQYFGPGTRLTVL.